One and the same sample provided the 11 T cell receptor beta chains below, sequenced in a study of cytomegalovirus exposure and HLA in healthy donors. Primers: 60 Vbeta forward and 13 Jbeta reverse. Data came from immunoSEQ multiplex PCR; TCRdb stores just in-frame clones and leaves some out. Here the sample table reports 100,000 to 150,000 clones. The sequenced sample consisted of PBMCs. These receptors were obtained from a young man in good health and CMV-seronegative.

V gene TRBV7-8 combines with J gene TRBJ1-4; 9 bases map to TRBD1. CDR3 size: 14 residues. J lost 5 bases, V lost 3 bases, and 1 base had no gene match. Per germline, CDR1 SGHVS and CDR2 FQNEAQ. CDR3 nucleotides: TGTGCCAGCAGCTTGACAGGGGGGAATGAAAAACTGTTTTTT. Its translation is CASSLTGGNEKLFF.

This sequence joins TRBV4-2 and TRBJ1-3; 10 nucleotides agree with TRBD1. The CDR3 is made up of 16 amino acids. Germline V lookup: CDR1 LGHNA, CDR2 YNFKEQ. The trim removed 4 bases at V and 1 base at J, leaving 4 bases unmatched. CDR3 residues: CASSPGTGVSGNTIYF. CDR3 bases: TGTGCCAGCAGCCCCGGGACAGGGGTTTCTGGAAACACCATATATTTT.

The J gene is TRBJ2-5, the V gene TRBV11-3; D is possibly TRBD1 (6 bases). V lost 5 bases, J lost 4 bases, and 14 bases lay in between. This CDR3 is 14 amino acids long. Germline V gene data show CDR1 as SGHNT and CDR2 as YENEEA. For the CDR3, the DNA is TGTGCCAGCAGCCCAACTACAGGGTCAGAGACCCAGTACTTC. This gives the protein CASSPTTGSETQYF.

The CDR3 DNA reads TGTGCCAGCTCACCTAGAGCGGGAGATCGGGATGAGCAGTTCTTC. Its translation: CASSPRAGDRDEQFF. The V call is TRBV18, the J call TRBJ2-1; 8 bases fit TRBD2. CDR1 and CDR2 from the germline V gene are KGHSH and LQKENI. Trimming at V came to 3 bases and at J to 8 bases, leaving 9 bases not matched to a gene. The CDR3 totals 15 residues.

The chain uses TRBV6-5 and TRBJ2-1; 10 bases are a match to TRBD2. This CDR3 has 15 residues. CDR1 is MNHEY, CDR2 SVGAGI, per germline. V trimming: 2 bases; J trimming: 9 bases; junction bases outside the gene matches: 7. CDR3 region: CASSYPASGSGEQFF. CDR3 DNA sequence: TGTGCCAGCAGTTACCCGGCTAGCGGGAGTGGTGAGCAGTTCTTC.

The chain has TRBV6-1 and TRBJ2-1, with D maybe TRBD1 (6 bases). The CDR3 totals 16 residues. The germline V and J ends were trimmed by 0 bases and 7 bases, with 16 bases remaining between them. Germline CDR1 is MNHNS and CDR2 is SASEGT. The CDR3 region has the DNA TGTGCCAGCAGTGAAGCGCTGGGTGGGGGCGGGAATGAGCAGTTCTTC. Protein: CASSEALGGGGNEQFF.

The chain uses TRBV6-6 and TRBJ2-5; 12 nucleotides line up with TRBD2. The end of the DNA is better explained by TRBJ2-7, so the J call may be wrong. Germline V lookup: CDR1 MNHNY, CDR2 SVGAGI (reference sequence). The CDR3 totals 15 residues. CDR3 DNA: TGTGCCAGCGGGGCGGGACTAGCGGGCTCCTACGAGCAGTACTTC. Encoded protein: CASGAGLAGSYEQYF.

This chain uses TRBV4-1 with TRBJ1-2, with no clear D. Trimming took 0 bases from V and 4 from J, leaving 9 bases between them. Germline CDR1 and CDR2: MGHRA and YSYEKL. The CDR3 totals 14 residues. The CDR3 region has the DNA TGCGCCAGCAGCCAAGAGTCACTGCCCTATGGCTACACCTTC. This encodes CASSQESLPYGYTF.

This chain uses TRBV27 with TRBJ2-3, with TRBD2 identical over 13 bases. This CDR3 contains 16 residues. Germline values: CDR1 MNHEY, CDR2 SMNVEV (reference sequence). The trim removed 7 bases at V and 1 base at J, leaving 5 bases unmatched. The CDR3 loop reads CASTGGLAGRTDTQYF. CDR3 coding DNA: TGTGCCAGCACGGGGGGACTAGCGGGACGCACAGATACGCAGTATTTT.

V is TRBV30 and J is TRBJ2-2, with 7 positions matching TRBD1. Per the germline V gene, CDR1 is GTSNPN and CDR2 is SVGIG (reference sequence). Trimming cost V 3 bases and J 2 bases; bases outside gene matches: 18. The CDR3 runs 19 residues. The CDR3 protein is CAWSLLPGQILPNTGELFF. The CDR3 bases are TGTGCCTGGAGCCTCCTTCCGGGACAGATCTTACCTAACACCGGGGAGCTGTTTTTT.

The chain uses TRBV6-5 and TRBJ2-5; 9 bases agree with TRBD2. V trimming: 6 bases; J trimming: 2 bases; junction bases outside the gene matches: 4. Germline values: CDR1 MNHEY, CDR2 SVGAGI. The CDR3 totals 14 residues. CDR3 bases: TGTGCCAGCAGCCCAACTAGCGGGCAAGAGACCCAGTACTTC. It yields the protein CASSPTSGQETQYF.